This T cell receptor beta chain was profiled in a study of cytomegalovirus exposure and HLA in healthy donors (dated 2017 in TCRdb). At the level of the whole study: According to an earlier analysis of 550 to 750 of the donors, some 170 million T cells yielded some 110 million unique TCR beta sequences and around 300 Gb of sequence data. An early release that covered some 640 HLA-typed donors contained approximately 300 gigabases of sequencing data and 85 million to 100 million unique TCR sequences. Of the approximately 400 genotyped donors, around 81% fell in the genetic ancestry cluster associated with self-reported Caucasian donors. The aim of the study was to test whether cataloging public T cell receptors could identify signatures of past pathogen exposure. The study used immunosequencing to profile the T cell repertoires of some 600 subjects and linked those repertoires to cytomegalovirus serostatus. In addition to the first cohort of 666 subjects, a separate validation cohort of under 150 different subjects was used. To predict cytomegalovirus infection status, the study brought together high-throughput TCR immunosequencing, statistical association of individual TCRs with disease status, and machine learning. A later analysis re-analyzed previously published TCR beta repertoires from approximately 670 donors and added high-resolution HLA genotyping to study TCR occurrence patterns. Rather than drawing on any new phenotypic data, the later analysis identified candidate immune exposures from TCR beta sequences and the way those sequences occurred across donors. To decide whether each TCR beta V gene segment behaved as functional or pseudogenic, an earlier analysis of some 570 of the donors relied on high-throughput TCR beta sequencing. Alongside the repertoire data, information on donor age, sex, ethnicity and CMV serostatus was compiled. A later genetic analysis used genome-wide SNP genotypes for about three fifths of the 666 donors, treating that subset as a discovery cohort. All discovery cohort repertoires had been generated on a single sequencing platform. Class I and class II HLA loci were covered by the typing at four-digit resolution. The number of typed donors differed by locus: about 620-630 for A, B, C, DRB1 and DQB1; approximately 530 for DQA1; fewer than 610 for DPA1; and 400 to 480 for DPB1. Because of strong linkage in the cohort, roughly 5 DR-DQ haplotypes were treated as single units for association and clustering. Across approximately 420 genotyped donors of the cohort, an average of about 250,000 unique TCR beta nucleotide sequences per donor were sequenced, and roughly a sixth of those sequences were non-productive. Results the study describes overall, beyond this receptor: Immune exposure information for the cohort was limited to CMV serostatus. The classifier was reported to diagnose cytomegalovirus status with high specificity and sensitivity in both the original and validation cohorts. In a later analysis, HLA-associated TCR beta chains showed more clonal expansion and lower generation probabilities than non-associated chains that were equally common. When HLA alleles, especially DR and DQ, strongly co-occurred, TCR associations were difficult to assign to individual alleles. Only TCR beta chains were sequenced in this cohort, and the absence of alpha or paired-chain data limited detectable features. In vitro tests confirmed that a few of the cytomegalovirus-associated TCR beta chains recognize cytomegalovirus antigens. The study listed 150 to 200 TCR beta chains as associated with cytomegalovirus. In a later analysis, TCR association rates were found to vary across HLA loci, with the most associated TCRs seen for DRB1 alleles and the fewest for HLA-C alleles. In a later analysis, several top co-occurrence clusters were reported to appear linked to parvovirus B19, influenza, CMV and Epstein-Barr virus. A group of highly shared sequence variants was considered likely to be a technical artifact of the sequencing pipeline. The authors suggested that the approach could potentially be extended to other disease states and immunological phenotypes. While some public TCRs were present in many individuals, most TCR sequences turned up only very rarely across donors. An association between a missense DCLRE1C variant and V-gene and J-gene trimming of TCR beta chains was found in a later genetic analysis and replicated in an independent cohort. Because the 87-base-pair reads could not distinguish some IMGT-functional V segments, including TRBV6-2 and TRBV6-3, those segments were excluded. An earlier analysis of approximately 600 of the donors showed that most TCR beta V segments appeared in productive rearrangements either about 90% or about 30% of the time, which broadly matched IMGT annotations. Because counts were too low, about 15 rarely observed V segments, including chromosome 9 orphons, were left out of the earlier analysis of 587 of the donors. Correlated functional status among segregating V segments might be attributable to linkage disequilibrium, but an unknown experimental factor could not be ruled out. HLA typing was unavailable for some donors at each locus, so association tests used only the typed subset. According to a later genetic analysis, donors in an Asian-associated ancestry cluster had fewer N-insertions in productive TCRs than the roughly 670-donor mean. A further reported finding was that TCR beta sequences accurately predicted the HLA-A and HLA-B alleles for most subjects in the first cohort. In a later analysis, more than 15,000 TCR beta sequences were associated with specific HLA alleles at a false discovery rate of 0.05. A later analysis found that most CMV-associated TCR beta chains appeared HLA-restricted, with HLA associations seemingly driven largely by CMV exposure. Sequencing depth was assumed to be roughly uniform across donors in the presence/absence analyses, though that assumption may not hold.

At the junction V is shortened by 1 base and J by 4 bases, with 10 bases in between. For CDR1 and CDR2, the germline V gene lists SGHVS and FNYEAQ. The CDR3 starts with the cysteine, ends with the phenylalanine, and has 14 residues. Solely the CDR3 DNA is kept, with 42 bases framed from the first base. Receptor libraries were prepared by the immunoSEQ multiplex PCR assay. For the multiplex PCR, a mixture combining 60 forward primers for TCR Vbeta segments and 13 reverse primers for TCR Jbeta segments was used. The CDR3 region of rearranged TCR beta genes was amplified from genomic DNA by a multiplex PCR assay. The amplified TCR beta libraries were sequenced on the Illumina HiSeq System as 87-base-pair reads. The study's own analysis went as follows. In a later analysis, about 80 million unique TCR beta chains were counted across the 500 to 850 repertoires, and approximately 11 million of these chains were shared by at least two donors. To remove PCR and sequencing errors, raw reads were error-corrected and collapsed into unique sequences using a nearest-neighbor algorithm that merged closely related sequences. CDR3 sequences were aligned to IMGT reference sequences to assign V, D and J gene segments. Each retained sequence needed at least a six-nucleotide match to both a V gene segment and a J gene segment. A rearrangement was called productive if the CDR3 had no stop codons and remained in frame with V and J, and every other rearrangement was called non-productive. CDR3 was defined by IMGT convention, running from the second conserved V-encoded cysteine to the conserved J-encoded phenylalanine. The earlier analysis of approximately 500 of the donors excluded sequences that lacked an unambiguous match to a single V gene segment. In an earlier analysis of approximately 590 of the donors, V segments were called functional above 56.7% productive rearrangements and were called segregating when the between-donor standard deviation exceeded 5%. A statistical classification framework was developed to diagnose cytomegalovirus status using the catalog of TCR beta chain sequences. In a later analysis, V and J genes were assigned by comparing TCR nucleotide sequences against IMGT/GENE-DB human TR gene sequences. The TCRdist pipeline was used in a later analysis to assign CDR3 sequences and most-parsimonious VDJ recombination scenarios. In a later analysis, each TCR beta chain was defined by its CDR3 amino acid sequence together with its V-gene family, and reads lacking a unique V-gene family were excluded. In a later analysis, 450 to 600 highly shared, low-generation-probability nucleotide sequences were removed to address suspected cross-contamination and a sequencing artifact. In a later analysis, a clonal expansion index was calculated for each public chain from normalized within-repertoire ranks of inferred template counts. Generation probabilities in a later analysis came from a VDJ recombination model fitted to out-of-frame rearrangements, and those results were checked against IGoR. In a later analysis, hypergeometric tests were used to score TCR-TCR, TCR-HLA and TCR-CMV co-occurrence, with a repertoire-size bias correction applied to TCR pairs. To estimate false discovery rates, a later analysis permuted the HLA or CMV assignments 20 times. In a later analysis, co-occurring TCRs were grouped using DBSCAN, and TCRdist sequence similarity was added for clustering within HLA-allele-positive subsets. Repertoires with fewer than 30,000 or more than 120,000 public chains, plus five repertoires with anomalous nucleotide sharing, were excluded from co-occurrence clustering. TCRdb holds this immuneACCESS table with in-frame rearrangements only. Some clones are missing; in checked studies, unresolved V genes explain under half, and the rest has no known cause. That table supplies the V and J calls and clone size; D and trimming were determined from the DNA. This sample has 100,000 or so clones in its table, and 70% to 80% of those were observed once. 2.1% of the sample is taken by the ten largest.

The cohort was made up of roughly 670 healthy bone marrow donors. At the time of sampling, all cohort members were nominally healthy, though unrecorded immune exposures were likely present. The donor was CMV seronegative and was included in the group of a few hundred seronegative cohort members. Every donor gave a peripheral blood sample, and the peripheral blood mononuclear cells from that sample were used for TCR beta sequencing. Genomic DNA was extracted from the blood cell samples with the Qiagen DNeasy Blood Extraction Kit. As regards this clone: The antigen it recognizes is unknown. Base qualities were left out, and no much larger clone turns up one base away.

The sequence came from a man aged 25 to 40 in good health and CMV-seronegative. Sequencing used PBMCs. The V and J genes are TRBV7-6 and TRBJ1-2; the best D guess is TRBD1, with 6 bases matching. The nucleotide sequence is given as TGTGCCAGCAGCTTAGGGGGGCCAGGCTATGGCTACACCTTC. This sequence encodes CASSLGGPGYGYTF.